The 12 T cell receptor beta chains reported below all come from one sample, sequenced in a study of blood T cell repertoires in COVID-19. The protocol was immunoSEQ multiplex PCR, while the TCRdb copy is restricted to in-frame clones and leaves out a portion. The sample has approximately 350,000 clones; around 89% are singletons. The sequenced sample consisted of peripheral blood. These receptors were obtained from a middle-aged man with acute or convalescent COVID-19.

The V gene is TRBV11-3, the J gene TRBJ2-3, with TRBD1 matching 9 bases. The CDR3 has 13 residues. J gave up 9 bases and V 5 bases, and 6 bases lay outside the gene matches. CDR1 and CDR2 from the germline V gene are SGHNT and YENEEA. The CDR3 sequence: CASSPGQGGTQYF. Here the CDR3 DNA reads TGTGCCAGCAGCCCGGGACAGGGCGGCACGCAGTATTTT.

The J gene is TRBJ1-2, the V gene TRBV7-2; D might be TRBD1 (6 bases). Germline V lookup: CDR1 SGHTA, CDR2 FQGNSA. The V gene lost 2 bases and the J gene lost 8 bases, with 12 bases spanning the gap. CDR3 length equals 13 residues. This CDR3 reads CASSLNRAGGYTF. The CDR3, as DNA: TGTGCCAGCAGCTTAAACAGGGCGGGCGGCTACACCTTC.

J is TRBJ2-1 and V is TRBV19, with TRBD2 matching over 13 bases. The V gene's germline CDR1 is LNHDA and CDR2 SQIVND (reference sequence). The length of the CDR3 is 17 residues. V gave up 1 base and J gave up 2 bases; unmatched junction bases: 2. The CDR3 DNA reads TGTGCCAGTAGTATAGCCGGACTAGCGGGAGCCTACAATGAGCAGTTCTTC. Translated, it gives CASSIAGLAGAYNEQFF.

This sequence joins TRBV3-1 (or the pseudogene TRBV3-2) and TRBJ2-7, with D uncertain. Trimming removed 0 bases from V and 0 bases from J, with 6 bases in between. There are 14 residues in the CDR3. Germline-derived CDR1 and CDR2 are LGHDT and YNNKEL (reference sequence). In DNA form, the CDR3 reads TGTGCCAGCAGCCAAGACAGAAGCTCCTACGAGCAGTACTTC. This sequence encodes CASSQDRSSYEQYF.

The CDR3 reads CASSVGLGLEKLFF. The CDR3 DNA is TGTGCCAGCAGCGTAGGATTGGGGCTGGAAAAACTGTTTTTT. This chain connects TRBV9 to TRBJ1-4; the D gene is possibly TRBD1 (5 bases). This CDR3 has 14 residues. Germline-derived CDR1 and CDR2 are SGDLS and YYNGEE. Trimming pared 0 bases from V and 8 bases from J, leaving 11 bases between.

The chain uses TRBV2 and TRBJ2-1; TRBD2 aligns across 7 bases. The CDR3 is made up of 15 amino acids. The V and J ends lost 6 bases and 2 bases, in that order; junction bases with no gene match: 7. The V gene's germline CDR1 is SNHLY and CDR2 FYNNEI. The CDR3 loop is CASRGLRGAYNEQFF. In DNA form, the CDR3 reads TGTGCCAGCAGGGGACTAAGGGGCGCCTACAATGAGCAGTTCTTC.

The chain employs TRBV6-2 or TRBV6-3 and TRBJ2-7, with D possibly being TRBD1 (6 bases). Per the germline V gene, CDR1 is MNHEY and CDR2 is SVGEGT. The V gene lost 2 bases and the J gene lost 3 bases, with 23 bases spanning the gap. CDR3 length: 18 residues. The CDR3 region is CASSYIDRSRYRDYEQYF. The CDR3 region has the DNA TGTGCCAGCAGTTACATAGACAGGTCGAGATACCGAGACTACGAGCAGTACTTC.

This clone came up once. Additional DNA sequences in this sample encode the identical CDR3. The CDR3 DNA is TGTGCCAGCAGCGTAGGCCGGGGTACAGATACGCAGTATTTT. It specifies CASSVGRGTDTQYF. The chain joins TRBV9 to TRBJ2-3; TRBD2 is a possible D gene (5 bases). Trimming removed 0 bases at V and 3 bases at J, with 8 bases between. CDR1 and CDR2 (germline): SGDLS, YYNGEE. This CDR3 is built from 14 residues.

J is TRBJ2-1 and V is TRBV5-1, with D possibly matching TRBD2 (6 bases). This CDR3 is built from 14 residues. V was clipped by 2 bases and J by 9 bases, with 15 bases between them. Per germline, CDR1 SGHRS and CDR2 YFSETQ. The CDR3 coding sequence is TGCGCCAGCAGCTTCCGGCGGGATAACGGTGAGCAGTTCTTC. It translates to CASSFRRDNGEQFF.

This clone occurred once. The chain employs TRBV29-1 and TRBJ1-2, with D tentatively TRBD1 (5 bases). Trimming took off 1 base at V and 4 bases at J, with 13 bases between the two ends. The CDR3 covers 14 residues. Germline V gene data show CDR1 as SQVTM and CDR2 as ANQGSEA. Written as DNA, the CDR3 is TGCAGCGTTGAAGCGTCCTGGGGCGGCTATGGCTACACCTTC. This encodes CSVEASWGGYGYTF.

This chain links TRBV15 with TRBJ1-5, with TRBD1 identical over 10 bases. CDR3 size: 16 residues. With 0 bases clipped from V and 9 bases from J, the junction kept 8 bases outside the gene matches. CDR1 and CDR2 (germline): LNHNV, YYDKDF (reference sequence). As DNA, the CDR3 is TGTGCCACCAGCAGAGATAAGGGACAGGGGTGGAGGCCCCAGCATTTT. It encodes CATSRDKGQGWRPQHF. The full variable domain, completed using reference TRBV15 and TRBJ1-5, is DAMVIQNPRYQVTQFGKPVTLSCSQTLNHNVMYWYQQKSSQAPKLLFHYYDKDFNNEADTPDNFQSRRPNTSFCFLDIRSPGLGDTAMYLCATSRDKGQGWRPQHFGDGTRLSIL.

The chain links TRBV27 to TRBJ2-6, with D hard to call. Trimming left V 6 bases short and J 3 bases short, with 9 bases between. The V gene's germline CDR1 is MNHEY and CDR2 SMNVEV (reference sequence). The CDR3 loop spans 14 amino acids. The CDR3 coding sequence is TGTGCCAGCAGGACGGGTGGTGGGGCCAACGTCCTGACTTTC. Residues: CASRTGGGANVLTF.